This is a list of T cell receptor beta chains from one sample in a study of blood T cell repertoires in COVID-19. Assay used: immunoSEQ multiplex PCR; TCRdb lists only in-frame clones, some missing. The sample lists approximately 350,000 clones, approximately 91% occurring once. The specimen was peripheral blood. These receptors all stem from a woman in her seventies with COVID-19, enrolled during active disease. The CDR3 runs from the conserved cysteine through the conserved F or W. Fields, in order: clone size, J gene, CDR3 length, D gene, V gene, CDR3 DNA, CDR3 protein. The D gene is left open where the match is weak. Clone size is given for some rows only: seen once, a few or many times, or a class if the clone is expanded.

NA | TRBJ1-1 | 18 | NA | TRBV4-3 | TGCGCCAGCAGATCAAGACTATTCGGCGAGGGATCGGGAACTGAAGCTTTCTTT | CASRSRLFGEGSGTEAFF
NA | TRBJ2-7 | 14 | NA | TRBV2 | TGTGCCAGCAGTTTCCAGGGTCCCGGCTACGAGCAGTACTTC | CASSFQGPGYEQYF
NA | TRBJ1-4 | 15 | TRBD1 | TRBV11-2 | TGTGCCAGCAGCTTCGGGACAGCAACTAATGAAAAACTGTTTTTT | CASSFGTATNEKLFF
NA | TRBJ1-1 | 13 | NA | TRBV2 | TGTGCCAGTATCGAGGGCCTGAACACTGAAGCTTTCTTT | CASIEGLNTEAFF
NA | TRBJ1-5 | 14 | NA | TRBV18 | TGTGCCAGCTCACCAGCGGGGGGCAATCAGCCCCAGCATTTT | CASSPAGGNQPQHF
few | TRBJ1-5 | 16 | NA | TRBV3-1/TRBV3-2 | TGTGCCAGCAGCCAAGATCGGAAGGGGTGGGATCAGCCCCAGCATTTT | CASSQDRKGWDQPQHF
NA | TRBJ2-3 | 15 | NA | TRBV2 | TGTGCCAGTAAACCTGTAGGGGTATCCACAGATACGCAGTATTTT | CASKPVGVSTDTQYF
NA | TRBJ1-2 | 12 | NA | TRBV2 | TGTGCCAGCAGTGCAGGGAACTATGGCTACACCTTC | CASSAGNYGYTF
NA | TRBJ1-1 | 13 | NA | TRBV4-2 | TGTGCCAGCAGCGACGGACAGAACACTGAAGCTTTCTTT | CASSDGQNTEAFF
NA | TRBJ2-2 | 16 | NA | TRBV19 | TGTGCCAGTAGTAATTTAGGTGGGCAGGGGACCGGGGAGCTGTTTTTT | CASSNLGGQGTGELFF
NA | TRBJ2-3 | 15 | TRBD2 | TRBV6-2/TRBV6-3 | TGTGCCAGCAGTGGACTAGCGGGGGCGGGAGATACGCAGTATTTT | CASSGLAGAGDTQYF
NA | TRBJ2-3 | 13 | TRBD1 | TRBV30 | TGTGCCTGGGACAGGGTAAGGGCAGATACGCAGTATTTT | CAWDRVRADTQYF
once | TRBJ2-4 | 15 | TRBD2 | TRBV5-1 | TGCGCCAGCAGCTTGGAGGGACTAGGGGGAAACATTCAGTACTTC | CASSLEGLGGNIQYF
NA | TRBJ2-3 | 13 | NA | TRBV2 | TGTGCCAGCAGTGGTGGGGGCACGGATACGCAGTATTTT | CASSGGGTDTQYF
NA | TRBJ1-1 | 17 | TRBD1 | TRBV14 | TGTGCCAGCAGCCAAGATTGGCCTACCGACAGGGTAACTGAAGCTTTCTTT | CASSQDWPTDRVTEAFF
NA | TRBJ2-7 | 12 | NA | TRBV6-6 | TGTGCCAGCAGTTACGGGGCGCTCGAGCAGTACTTC | CASSYGALEQYF
NA | TRBJ2-7 | 17 | TRBD2 | TRBV29-1 | TGCAGCGTTGAAGATTTCCCCTTCGCGGCGGGGGGCTACGAGCAGTACTTC | CSVEDFPFAAGGYEQYF
NA | TRBJ1-2 | 16 | TRBD1 | TRBV5-6 | TGTGCCAGCAGCCAAGCTCCCGGGACAGGGAATAGTGGCTACACCTTC | CASSQAPGTGNSGYTF
NA | TRBJ2-7 | 15 | TRBD1 | TRBV30 | TGTGCCTCAGACACTACTCGGGACAGGATCTACGAGCAGTACTTC | CASDTTRDRIYEQYF
once | TRBJ2-1 | 14 | TRBD1 | TRBV7-9 | TGTGCCAGCTTTGAGGGACAGGGGAGGAATGAGCAGTTCTTC | CASFEGQGRNEQFF
NA | TRBJ2-7 | 15 | TRBD1 | TRBV7-9 | TGTGCCAGCAGCTTAGGGGACAGGGGGACCTACGAGCAGTACTTC | CASSLGDRGTYEQYF
NA | TRBJ1-2 | 10 | NA | TRBV6-1 | TGTGCCAGCAGTACTTATGGCTACACCTTC | CASSTYGYTF
NA | TRBJ2-3 | 14 | NA | TRBV7-2 | TGTGCCAGCAGCTTAGATAGACTCACAGATACGCAGTATTTT | CASSLDRLTDTQYF
once | TRBJ1-4 | 14 | NA | TRBV5-4 | TGTGCTAGCACCCGCGGGGGGGCTGAGGAAAAACTGTTTTTT | CASTRGGAEEKLFF